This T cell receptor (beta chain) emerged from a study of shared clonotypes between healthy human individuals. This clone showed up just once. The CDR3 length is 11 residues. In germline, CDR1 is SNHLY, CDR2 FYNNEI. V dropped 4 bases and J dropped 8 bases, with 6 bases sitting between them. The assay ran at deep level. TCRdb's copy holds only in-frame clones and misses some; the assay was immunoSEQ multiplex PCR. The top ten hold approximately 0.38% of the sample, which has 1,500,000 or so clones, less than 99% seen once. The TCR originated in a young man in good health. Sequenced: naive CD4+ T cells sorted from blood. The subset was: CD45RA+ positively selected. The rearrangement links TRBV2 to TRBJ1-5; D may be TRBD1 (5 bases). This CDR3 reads CASSVGEPQHF. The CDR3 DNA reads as TGTGCCAGCAGTGTGGGGGAGCCCCAGCATTTT.